A single sample gave rise to the 17 T cell receptor beta chains below, sequenced in a study of T cell responses to AZD1222 COVID-19 vaccine. Assay: immunoSEQ multiplex PCR; the TCRdb copy retains only in-frame clones and omits some. The data hold some 150,000 clones, with 90% to 95% observed a single time. The sample was peripheral blood, taken on day 0 of AZD1222 vaccination. Receptors were obtained from an adult in good health.

The gene calls are TRBV7-2 and TRBJ1-2; unclear D gene. The CDR3 is 15 amino acids. Germline-derived CDR1 and CDR2 are SGHTA and FQGNSA. V dropped 1 base and J dropped 3 bases, with 12 bases sitting between them. The CDR3, as DNA: TGTGCCAGCAGCTTAGGGGGTGGGGTTGACTATGGCTACACCTTC. Its translation is CASSLGGGVDYGYTF. Drawing the rest from reference TRBV7-2 and TRBJ1-2, the complete variable domain is GAGVSQSPSNKVTEKGKDVELRCDPISGHTALYWYRQSLGQGLEFLIYFQGNSAPDKSGLPSDRFSAERTGGSVSTLTIQRTQQEDSAVYLCASSLGGGVDYGYTFGSGTRLTVV.

The chain recombines TRBV11-2 with TRBJ1-1; D is unclear. Looked up from germline, CDR1 is SGHAT and CDR2 is FQNNGV. The V end lost 5 bases, the J end lost 0 bases, and 13 bases lay between the germline ends. The CDR3 has 15 amino acids. The CDR3 reads CASSIGRPMNTEAFF. As DNA, the CDR3 is TGTGCCAGCAGCATAGGACGGCCTATGAACACTGAAGCTTTCTTT.

The chain combines TRBV12-5 with TRBJ2-6, with D possibly matching TRBD1 (6 bases). Germline V CDR1 and CDR2: LGHNT, FRNRAP. Trimming shortened V by 0 bases and J by 0 bases, and 12 bases separated the two germline ends. The CDR3 runs 18 residues. This CDR3 reads CASGLVQGSYSGANVLTF. Written as DNA, the CDR3 is TGTGCTAGTGGTTTGGTACAGGGCAGTTACTCTGGGGCCAACGTCCTGACTTTC.

This rearrangement joins TRBV6-1 to TRBJ2-3; possible D gene TRBD2, 5 bases. This CDR3 region has 17 residues. V was trimmed by 1 base and J by 2 bases, leaving 16 bases between them. Germline assignment: CDR1 MNHNS and CDR2 SASEGT. The CDR3 region is CASSEGQVGVFTDTQYF. The CDR3 DNA follows: TGTGCCAGCAGTGAAGGGCAGGTCGGGGTTTTCACAGATACGCAGTATTTT.

CDR3 sequence reads: CASSIGTGDISYEQYF. The CDR3 DNA reads as TGTGCCAGTAGTATAGGGACAGGGGATATTTCCTACGAGCAGTACTTC. The chain combines TRBV19 with TRBJ2-7, with 9 bases matching TRBD1. This CDR3 has 16 amino acids. In germline, CDR1 is LNHDA, CDR2 SQIVND (reference sequence). With 1 base clipped from V and 1 base from J, the junction kept 5 bases outside the gene matches.

This clone was counted once. V is TRBV21-1 and J is TRBJ1-2. TRBV21-1 is a known pseudogene. The CDR3 extends over 13 amino acids. The CDR3 DNA sequence: TGTGCCAGCAGCAAAGAACCGATCTATGGCTACACCTTC. Translation: CASSKEPIYGYTF.

J is TRBJ1-1 and V is TRBV14; unclear D gene. The CDR3 contains 15 residues. Germline V gene lookup returns CDR1 SGHDN and CDR2 FVKESK. Trimming removed 4 bases at V and 4 bases at J, with 16 bases between. CDR3 residues: CASSPKTGMVTEAFF. The CDR3 region has the DNA TGTGCCAGCAGCCCTAAAACGGGGATGGTCACTGAAGCTTTCTTT.

The V and J genes are TRBV3-1 (or the pseudogene TRBV3-2) and TRBJ1-1, with D uncertain. The germline V gene has CDR1 LGHDT and CDR2 YNNKEL (reference sequence). V was trimmed by 0 bases and J by 5 bases, leaving 4 bases between them. CDR3 length equals 12 residues. As DNA, the CDR3 is TGTGCCAGCAGCCAAGATAGGACTGAAGCTTTCTTT. Its protein is CASSQDRTEAFF.

The rearrangement joins TRBV27 to TRBJ2-5; 8 positions match TRBD1. Per the germline V gene, CDR1 is MNHEY and CDR2 is SMNVEV (reference sequence). CDR3 length equals 15 residues. The trim removed 2 bases at V and 5 bases at J, leaving 7 bases unmatched. Written as DNA, the CDR3 is TGTGCCAGCAGTTTAGGACAGGGAAGTTTGGAGACCCAGTACTTC. Amino acid sequence: CASSLGQGSLETQYF.

This clone was found once. The V call is TRBV7-9, the J call TRBJ2-5; D ambiguous. Looked up from germline, CDR1 is SEHNR and CDR2 is FQNEAQ (reference sequence). V shed 6 bases and J shed 2 bases, with 10 bases lying between them. This CDR3 is 13 amino acids long. CDR3 region: CASRPANQETQYF. The CDR3 DNA sequence: TGTGCCAGCAGGCCCGCCAATCAAGAGACCCAGTACTTC.

The V and J genes are TRBV28 and TRBJ1-2; 10 positions agree with TRBD1. V dropped 8 bases and J dropped 8; count of bases not matched to a gene: 11. Germline V lookup: CDR1 MDHEN, CDR2 SYDVKM. The CDR3 spans 14 residues. CDR3 region: CASFSGTGDFGYTF. The CDR3, as DNA: TGTGCCAGCTTCTCCGGGACAGGGGATTTCGGCTACACCTTC.

The genes are TRBV18 and TRBJ2-2; 9 bases fit TRBD1. V lost 3 bases, J lost 1 base, and 6 bases stayed unmatched. The CDR3 extends over 17 amino acids. Germline CDR1 and CDR2: KGHSH and LQKENI. CDR3 residues: CASSPPGTGRNTGELFF. In nucleotides, the CDR3 is TGTGCCAGCTCACCCCCTGGGACAGGGCGGAACACCGGGGAGCTGTTTTTT.

The chain has TRBV6-5 and TRBJ1-2; tentative D call: TRBD1 (6 bases). CDR3 length: 13 residues. CDR1 and CDR2 from the germline V gene are MNHEY and SVGAGI. Trimming shortened V by 6 bases and J by 5 bases, and 13 bases separated the two germline ends. This chain's CDR3 is CASRQGSDYGYTF. Here the CDR3 DNA reads TGTGCCAGCAGGCAGGGGTCTGATTATGGCTACACCTTC.

The chain joins TRBV5-1 to TRBJ2-1; 7 nucleotides line up with TRBD1. Per the germline V gene, CDR1 is SGHRS and CDR2 is YFSETQ. The CDR3 covers 14 residues. The trim removed 3 bases at V and 12 bases at J, leaving 12 bases unmatched. The CDR3 DNA follows: TGCGCCAGCAGCTCGGGACAGCCGGATCTTTTGCAGTTCTTC. Residues: CASSSGQPDLLQFF.

The chain couples TRBV4-1 to TRBJ2-1, with TRBD1 matching 12 bases. The germline gives CDR1 MGHRA, CDR2 YSYEKL. The trim removed 0 bases at V and 7 bases at J, leaving 4 bases unmatched. The CDR3 totals 16 residues. This CDR3 reads CASSQEGTGGWNEQFF. CDR3 in DNA: TGCGCCAGCAGCCAAGAAGGGACAGGGGGCTGGAATGAGCAGTTCTTC.

Here the CDR3 DNA reads TGCAGCGTTGAAGAGGCCGAGCAAGCTAACTATGGCTACACCTTC. Encoded protein: CSVEEAEQANYGYTF. The chain has TRBV29-1 and TRBJ1-2; D gene ambiguous. Germline V lookup: CDR1 SQVTM, CDR2 ANQGSEA. V lost 0 bases to trimming and J lost 0 bases, with 11 bases between them. The CDR3 spans 15 residues.

This clone was detected only once. The chain recombines TRBV11-2 with TRBJ2-1; 10 bases map to TRBD2. The V and J ends lost 1 base and 7 bases, in that order; junction bases with no gene match: 4. The CDR3 spans 15 residues. CDR1 and CDR2 (germline): SGHAT, FQNNGV. Here the CDR3 reads CASSLVAGGSNEQFF. As DNA, the CDR3 is TGTGCCAGCAGCTTAGTAGCGGGGGGTAGTAATGAGCAGTTCTTC.